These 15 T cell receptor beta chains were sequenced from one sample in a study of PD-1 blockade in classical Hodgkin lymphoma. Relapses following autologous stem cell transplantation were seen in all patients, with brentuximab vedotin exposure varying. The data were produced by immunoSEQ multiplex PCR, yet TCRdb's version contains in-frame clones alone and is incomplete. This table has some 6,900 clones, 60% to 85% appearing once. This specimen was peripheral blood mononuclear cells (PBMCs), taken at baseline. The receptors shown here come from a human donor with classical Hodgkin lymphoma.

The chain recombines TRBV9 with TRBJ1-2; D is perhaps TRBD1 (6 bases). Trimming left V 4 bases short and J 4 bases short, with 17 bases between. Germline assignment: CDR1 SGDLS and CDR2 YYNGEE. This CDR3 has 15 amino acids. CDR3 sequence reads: CASSPSGEASYGYTF. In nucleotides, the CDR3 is TGTGCCAGCAGCCCCTCAGGGGAAGCATCCTATGGCTACACCTTC.

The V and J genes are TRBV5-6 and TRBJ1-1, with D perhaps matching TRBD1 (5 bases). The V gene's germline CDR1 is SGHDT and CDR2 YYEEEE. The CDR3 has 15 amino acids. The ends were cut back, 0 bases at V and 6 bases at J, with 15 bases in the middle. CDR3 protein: CASSLVQARWAEAFF. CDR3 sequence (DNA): TGTGCCAGCAGCTTGGTACAGGCTAGGTGGGCTGAAGCTTTCTTT.

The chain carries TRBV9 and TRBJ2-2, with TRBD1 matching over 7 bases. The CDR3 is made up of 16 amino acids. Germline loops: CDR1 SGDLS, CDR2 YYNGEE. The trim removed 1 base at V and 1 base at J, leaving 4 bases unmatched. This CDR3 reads CASSVKDRENTGELFF. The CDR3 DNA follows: TGTGCCAGCAGCGTAAAAGACAGGGAGAACACCGGGGAGCTGTTTTTT.

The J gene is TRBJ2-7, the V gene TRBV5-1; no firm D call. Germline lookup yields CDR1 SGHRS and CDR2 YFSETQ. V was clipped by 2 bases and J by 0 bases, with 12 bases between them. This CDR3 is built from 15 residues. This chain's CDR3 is CASSFAPPSSYEQYF. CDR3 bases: TGCGCCAGCAGCTTTGCACCGCCGAGCTCCTACGAGCAGTACTTC.

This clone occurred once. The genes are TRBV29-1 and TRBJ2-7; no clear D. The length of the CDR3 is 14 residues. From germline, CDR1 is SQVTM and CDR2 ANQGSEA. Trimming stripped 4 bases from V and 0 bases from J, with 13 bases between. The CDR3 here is CSVARQQSSYEQYF. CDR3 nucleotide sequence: TGCAGCGTTGCGCGGCAGCAGAGCTCCTACGAGCAGTACTTC.

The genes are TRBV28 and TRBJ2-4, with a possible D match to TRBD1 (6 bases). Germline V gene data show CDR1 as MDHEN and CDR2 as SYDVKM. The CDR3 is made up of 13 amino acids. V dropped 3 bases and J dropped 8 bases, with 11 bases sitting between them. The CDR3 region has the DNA TGTGCCAGCAGTTTCTGGGGGCGGGACATTCAGTACTTC. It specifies CASSFWGRDIQYF. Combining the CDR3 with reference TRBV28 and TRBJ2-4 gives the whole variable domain DVKVTQSSRYLVKRTGEKVFLECVQDMDHENMFWYRQDPGLGLRLIYFSYDVKMKEKGDIPEGYSVSREKKERFSLILESASTNQTSMYLCASSFWGRDIQYFGAGTRLSVL.

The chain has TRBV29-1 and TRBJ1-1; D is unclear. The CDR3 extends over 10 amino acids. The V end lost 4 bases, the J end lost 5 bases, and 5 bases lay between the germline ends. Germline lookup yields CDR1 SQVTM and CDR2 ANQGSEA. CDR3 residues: CSVGNTEAFF. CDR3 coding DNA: TGCAGCGTTGGAAATACTGAAGCTTTCTTT. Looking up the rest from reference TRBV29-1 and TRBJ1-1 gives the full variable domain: SAVISQKPSRDICQRGTSLTIQCQVDSQVTMMFWYRQQPGQSLTLIATANQGSEATYESGFVIDKFPISRPNLTFSTLTVSNMSPEDSSIYLCSVGNTEAFFGQGTRLTVV.

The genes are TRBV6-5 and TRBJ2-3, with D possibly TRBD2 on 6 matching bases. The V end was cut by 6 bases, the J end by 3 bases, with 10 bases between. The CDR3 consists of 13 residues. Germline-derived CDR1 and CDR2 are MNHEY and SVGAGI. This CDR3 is CASRQLATDTQYF. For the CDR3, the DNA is TGTGCCAGCAGACAACTAGCAACAGATACGCAGTATTTT.

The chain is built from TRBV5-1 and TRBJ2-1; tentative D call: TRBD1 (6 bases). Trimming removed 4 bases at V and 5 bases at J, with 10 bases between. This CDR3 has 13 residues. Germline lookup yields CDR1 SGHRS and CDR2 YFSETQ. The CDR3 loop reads CASSGDRHNEQFF. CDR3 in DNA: TGCGCCAGCAGCGGTGACAGGCACAATGAGCAGTTCTTC. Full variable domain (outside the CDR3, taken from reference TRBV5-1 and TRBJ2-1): KAGVTQTPRYLIKTRGQQVTLSCSPISGHRSVSWYQQTPGQGLQFLFEYFSETQRNKGNFPGRFSGRQFSNSRSEMNVSTLELGDSALYLCASSGDRHNEQFFGPGTRLTVL.

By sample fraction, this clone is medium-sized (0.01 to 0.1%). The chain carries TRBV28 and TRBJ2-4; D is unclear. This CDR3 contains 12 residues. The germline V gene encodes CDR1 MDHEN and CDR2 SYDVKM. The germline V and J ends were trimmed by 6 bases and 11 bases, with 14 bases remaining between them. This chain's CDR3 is CASRDPKWVQYF. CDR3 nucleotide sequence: TGTGCCAGCAGAGATCCGAAATGGGTTCAGTACTTC.

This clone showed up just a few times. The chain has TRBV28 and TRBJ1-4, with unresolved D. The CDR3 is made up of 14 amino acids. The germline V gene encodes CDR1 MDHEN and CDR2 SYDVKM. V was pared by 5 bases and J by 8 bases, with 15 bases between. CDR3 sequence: CASSRLYKREKLFF. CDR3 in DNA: TGTGCCAGCAGTCGTCTATATAAGCGGGAAAAACTGTTTTTT.

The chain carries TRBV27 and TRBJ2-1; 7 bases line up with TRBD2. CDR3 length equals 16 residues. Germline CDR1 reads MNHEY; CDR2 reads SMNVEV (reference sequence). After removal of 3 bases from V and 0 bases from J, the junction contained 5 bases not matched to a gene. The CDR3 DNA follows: TGTGCCAGCAGTTTTTATGCGGGAGTCTCCTACAATGAGCAGTTCTTC. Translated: CASSFYAGVSYNEQFF.

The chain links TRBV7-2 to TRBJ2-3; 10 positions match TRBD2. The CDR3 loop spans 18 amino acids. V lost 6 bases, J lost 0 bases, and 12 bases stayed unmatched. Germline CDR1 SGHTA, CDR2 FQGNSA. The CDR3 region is CASRAGTSVGGSTDTQYF. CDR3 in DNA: TGTGCCAGCAGAGCCGGGACTAGCGTAGGAGGGAGCACAGATACGCAGTATTTT.

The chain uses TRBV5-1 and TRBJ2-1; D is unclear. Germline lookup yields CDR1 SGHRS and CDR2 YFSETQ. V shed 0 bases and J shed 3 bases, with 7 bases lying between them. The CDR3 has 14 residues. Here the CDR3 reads CASSLGQVYNEQFF. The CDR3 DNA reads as TGCGCCAGCAGCTTGGGCCAGGTCTACAATGAGCAGTTCTTC.

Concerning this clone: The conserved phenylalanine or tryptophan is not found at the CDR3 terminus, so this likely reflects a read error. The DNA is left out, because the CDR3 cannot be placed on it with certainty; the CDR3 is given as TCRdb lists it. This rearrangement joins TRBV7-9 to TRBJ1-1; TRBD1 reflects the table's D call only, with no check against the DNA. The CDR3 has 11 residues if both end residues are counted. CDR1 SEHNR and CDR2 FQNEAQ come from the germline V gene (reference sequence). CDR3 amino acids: CASSFGTGFQI.